The 5 T cell receptor beta chains given below trace back to one sample, sequenced in a study of blood T cell repertoires in COVID-19. Sequenced by immunoSEQ multiplex PCR; TCRdb stores in-frame clones only, minus some. The sample holds hundreds of thousands of clones, approximately 86% seen once. Sample: peripheral blood. These receptors were obtained from a woman in her 70s with COVID-19, enrolled during active disease.

The chain is built from TRBV27 and TRBJ2-5; D may be TRBD1 (6 bases). In germline, CDR1 is MNHEY, CDR2 SMNVEV (reference sequence). The germline V and J ends were trimmed by 6 bases and 6 bases, with 23 bases remaining between them. The CDR3 has 16 residues. The CDR3 sequence is CASSLNWSWGQKTQYF. CDR3 nucleotides: TGTGCCAGCAGCCTAAATTGGTCCTGGGGGCAAAAGACCCAGTACTTC.

This clone was picked up one time. The chain is built from TRBV4-2 and TRBJ1-2; a possible D gene is TRBD1 (5 bases). Germline CDR1 reads LGHNA; CDR2 reads YNFKEQ. The V gene lost 6 bases and the J gene lost 5 bases, with 19 bases spanning the gap. The CDR3 runs 15 residues. The CDR3 coding sequence is TGTGCCAGCAGGACAGAGACATCCGCTCCTTATGGCTACACCTTC. Amino acids: CASRTETSAPYGYTF.

This chain uses TRBV2 with TRBJ2-5; 10 nucleotides match TRBD2. Germline CDR1 is SNHLY and CDR2 is FYNNEI. The CDR3 runs to 15 residues. The ends lost 4 bases at V and 4 bases at J; junction bases unmatched: 6. The CDR3 spells CASSGSGGAVETQYF. The CDR3 DNA is TGTGCCAGCAGTGGGAGCGGGGGGGCCGTAGAGACCCAGTACTTC.

This rearrangement joins TRBV5-8 to TRBJ2-5; TRBD1 matches at 9 bases. This CDR3 comprises 15 residues. The germline V gene encodes CDR1 SGHTS and CDR2 YDEGEE. V lost 0 bases, J lost 4 bases, and 4 bases stayed unmatched. CDR3 sequence reads: CASSLGQGDRETQYF. DNA for the CDR3: TGTGCCAGCAGCTTGGGACAGGGGGACAGAGAGACCCAGTACTTC.

The chain combines TRBV9 with TRBJ1-6; D is unclear. There are 15 residues in the CDR3. Trimming pared 4 bases from V and 4 bases from J, leaving 12 bases between. From germline, CDR1 is SGDLS and CDR2 YYNGEE. The CDR3 DNA sequence: TGTGCCAGCAGCACCCCGGGAAATTATAATTCACCCCTCCACTTT. The encoded protein is CASSTPGNYNSPLHF.